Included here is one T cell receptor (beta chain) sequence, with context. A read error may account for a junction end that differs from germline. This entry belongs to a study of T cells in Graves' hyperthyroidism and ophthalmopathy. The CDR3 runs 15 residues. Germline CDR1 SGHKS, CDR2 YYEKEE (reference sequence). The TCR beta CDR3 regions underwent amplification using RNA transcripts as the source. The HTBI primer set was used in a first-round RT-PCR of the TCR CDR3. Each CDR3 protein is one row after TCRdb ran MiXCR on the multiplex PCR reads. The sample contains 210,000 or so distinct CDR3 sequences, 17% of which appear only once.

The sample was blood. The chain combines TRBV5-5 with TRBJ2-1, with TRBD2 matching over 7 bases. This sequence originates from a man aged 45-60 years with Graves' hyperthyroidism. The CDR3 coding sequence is TGTGCCAGCAGCCAACTTGCGGGACTATACAATGAGCGGTTCTTC. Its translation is CASSQLAGLYNERFF.